The 10 T cell receptor beta chains in this list originate from one sample, sequenced in a study of HIV-infected patients and healthy controls. TCRdb passed the 5' RACE reads through MiXCR, listing each CDR3 protein once. The sample holds approximately 67,000 distinct CDR3 sequences, approximately 15% seen once. Material: CD4+ T cells from blood. The receptors derive from a human donor in good health.

The V call is TRBV18, the J call TRBJ2-4; 8 bases align to TRBD2. Per the germline V gene, CDR1 is KGHSH and CDR2 is LQKENI. The CDR3 is made up of 16 amino acids. V trimming: 3 bases; J trimming: 3 bases; junction bases outside the gene matches: 7. This CDR3 reads CASSPGGGPGKNIQYF. As DNA, the CDR3 is TGTGCCAGCTCACCTGGCGGGGGGCCCGGCAAAAACATTCAGTACTTC.

The J gene is TRBJ1-1, the V gene TRBV12-3 or TRBV12-4; D is undetermined. This CDR3 region has 13 residues. The V and J ends lost 1 base and 9 bases respectively, with 12 bases between them. DNA for the CDR3: TGTGCCAGCAGTTTAGTTTCGGTCAGAAAAGCTTTCTTT. Its translation: CASSLVSVRKAFF.

Many counts were recorded for this clonotype. The CDR3 DNA follows: TGTGCCAGCAGCTCGACAGGGTTTGGGGCCAACGTCCTGACTTTC. Encoded protein: CASSSTGFGANVLTF. J is TRBJ2-6 and V is TRBV5-4, with 7 bases fitting TRBD1. Per germline, CDR1 SGHNT and CDR2 YYREEE (reference sequence). The CDR3 is made up of 15 amino acids. Losses at the gene ends were 3 bases for V and 3 bases for J; bases not matched to a gene: 3. The variable domain in full, with the rest retrieved from reference TRBV5-4 and TRBJ2-6, is ETGVTQSPTHLIKTRGQQVTLRCSSQSGHNTVSWYQQALGQGPQFIFQYYREEENGRGNFPPRFSGLQFPNYSSELNVNALELDDSALYLCASSSTGFGANVLTFGAGSRLTVL.

This clonotype was picked up many times. This chain joins TRBV20-1 and TRBJ2-4; D gene ambiguous. The CDR3 runs 13 residues. V was cut by 5 bases and J by 6 bases, with 14 bases left in between. From germline, CDR1 is DFQATT and CDR2 SNEGSKA (reference sequence). This CDR3 reads CSAERFMPNIQYF. The CDR3 DNA reads TGCAGTGCTGAACGGTTTATGCCAAACATTCAGTACTTC.

The rearrangement joins TRBV5-4 to TRBJ2-3; 9 bases align to TRBD2. V lost 3 bases and J lost 6; bases outside the gene matches: 5. This CDR3 has 14 amino acids. Germline V lookup: CDR1 SGHNT, CDR2 YYREEE (reference sequence). CDR3 sequence: CASSYAGGVDTQYF. The CDR3 nucleotides read TGTGCCAGCAGCTACGCGGGAGGGGTCGATACGCAGTATTTT.

The rearrangement uses TRBV12-3 or TRBV12-4 and TRBJ2-5; 10 positions agree with TRBD2. CDR3 length equals 14 residues. J was trimmed by 5 bases and V by 10 bases; bases with no gene match: 10. In DNA, the CDR3 is TGTGCCACCGCCCCCCTGGGACTAGCGGAGACCCAGTACTTC. Protein sequence: CATAPLGLAETQYF.

This clonotype was picked up a small number of times. The V and J genes are TRBV28 and TRBJ1-2; tentative D call: TRBD1 (6 bases). The V gene lost 5 bases and the J gene lost 6 bases, with 13 bases spanning the gap. Germline V gives CDR1 MDHEN, CDR2 SYDVKM. This CDR3 is built from 13 residues. The DNA of the CDR3 is TGTGCCAGCAGTCGCAGGGGACCCCATGGCTACACCTTC. Its translation is CASSRRGPHGYTF.

To note about this clonotype: A clone one base away is much larger, so this may be a read error. J is TRBJ2-3 and V is TRBV19; D is possibly TRBD2 (5 bases). This CDR3 comprises 14 residues. The V end lost 4 bases, the J end lost 0 bases, and 8 bases lay between the germline ends. Germline V gene sequence: CDR1 LNHDA, CDR2 SQIVND (reference sequence). The CDR3 here is CASSNPGSTDTQYF. Here the CDR3 DNA reads TGTGCCAGTAGTAACCCGGGAAGCACAGATACGCAGTATTTT.

This clonotype showed up many times. The gene calls are TRBV7-2 and TRBJ2-3; TRBD2 matches 11 bases. The CDR3 loop spans 16 amino acids. Germline lookup yields CDR1 SGHTA and CDR2 FQGNSA. The V and J ends lost 5 bases and 5 bases, in that order; junction bases with no gene match: 9. The CDR3 reads CASSGTSGGSRDTQYF. In DNA form, the CDR3 reads TGTGCCAGCAGCGGTACTAGCGGGGGCTCCCGAGATACGCAGTATTTT.

The chain combines TRBV12-3 or TRBV12-4 with TRBJ1-3; no reliable D call. V was cut by 0 bases and J by 4 bases, with 10 bases left in between. CDR3 length equals 15 residues. DNA for the CDR3: TGTGCCAGCAGTTTAGCTGCGTGGGTCGGAAACACCATATATTTT. It encodes CASSLAAWVGNTIYF.